In this sample, the clone carrying this T cell receptor (beta chain) turned up many times. What was amplified from RNA transcripts were TCR beta CDR3 regions. First-round RT-PCR with HTBI primers amplified the TCR CDR3 region. TCRdb used MiXCR to reprocess the multiplex PCR reads, holding one entry per CDR3 protein. The table records approximately 620,000 distinct CDR3 sequences, roughly 13% of them present only once. The data stem from a study of T cells in Graves' hyperthyroidism and ophthalmopathy. Study context: Peripheral blood samples were taken at initial diagnosis, prior to any treatment.

This CDR3 region has 15 residues. V was trimmed by 1 base and J by 7 bases, leaving 14 bases between them. Hyperthyroidism, newly diagnosed and lasting under 2 months, affected patients aged 18 to 65. Drawn at first hyperthyroidism diagnosis, the blood sample preceded any ophthalmopathy symptoms. Each 10 ml fresh peripheral blood draw supplied the PBMCs. The rearrangement joins TRBV12-3 or TRBV12-4 to TRBJ1-5, with a possible D match to TRBD1 (5 bases). The sequencing sample was made of blood. The clonotype comes from a woman in her 30s with Graves' hyperthyroidism that later progressed to Graves' ophthalmopathy. CDR3 nucleotides: TGTGCCAGCAGTTTAGGAGCTCAGGGTCGGCAGCCCCAGCATTTT. It translates to CASSLGAQGRQPQHF.